These 10 T cell receptor beta chains originate from one sample sequenced in a study of human T cells and chemical hapten exposure (dated by TCRdb to the early 2020s). In light of the paper, this sample's time point label describes: healthy volunteer bleed at 2 weeks. Unfractionated whole blood was collected in Tempus Blood RNA tubes, and total RNA was extracted from that blood. The library came from RACE. These reads were obtained on a NextSeq 500. Through fastp at Q25 and MiXCR, TCRdb rebuilt clones from the public reads, retaining in-frame beta chains. Entries that share a CDR3 protein sequence are merged under the most common genes and DNA. The sample has approximately 97,000 distinct CDR3 sequences on record, about 10% of them singletons. The top ten clonotypes cover 2.9% of the sample. The material sequenced was whole blood. The receptor source for this set is a female donor in good health. Some clones in this sample may be carry-over from other donors' samples.

CDR3 bases: TGTGCCATCAGTGACACCGGGACAGGCCGACTCTATGGCTACACCTTC. It codes for CAISDTGTGRLYGYTF. V and J are TRBV10-3 and TRBJ1-2; 8 nucleotides line up with TRBD1. From germline, CDR1 is ENHRY and CDR2 SYGVKD. After removal of 3 bases from V and 4 bases from J, the junction contained 10 bases not matched to a gene. The length of the CDR3 is 16 residues.

This clonotype was seen many times. CDR3 in DNA: TGTGCCAGCAGTTACAAAGCGAACACTGAAGCTTTCTTT. Translating it yields CASSYKANTEAFF. V gene TRBV6-5 combines with J gene TRBJ1-1; D gene uncertain. Trimming took off 2 bases at V and 1 base at J, with 5 bases between the two ends. CDR1 and CDR2 from the germline V gene are MNHEY and SVGAGI. This CDR3 comprises 13 residues.

The CDR3 DNA follows: TGCAGTGCTAATATCCTAGCGGGAGCCACAGATACGCAGTATTTT. Protein product: CSANILAGATDTQYF. The gene calls are TRBV20-1 and TRBJ2-3; 10 bases align to TRBD2. V trimming: 4 bases; J trimming: 2 bases; junction bases outside the gene matches: 6. Germline V gene data show CDR1 as DFQATT and CDR2 as SNEGSKA (reference sequence). The CDR3 covers 15 residues.

The chain combines TRBV5-1 with TRBJ2-1; the match to TRBD2 covers 7 bases. Germline CDR1 is SGHRS and CDR2 is YFSETQ. The ends lost 4 bases at V and 3 bases at J; junction bases unmatched: 10. The CDR3 contains 16 residues. CDR3 in DNA: TGCGCCAGCAGCGCTGCGGCGGGAGTTCGCTACAATGAGCAGTTCTTC. Translating it yields CASSAAAGVRYNEQFF.

This clonotype was recorded a few times. The chain recombines TRBV7-3 with TRBJ2-6; D gene ambiguous. The germline V gene encodes CDR1 SGHTA and CDR2 FQGTGA. The CDR3 has 15 residues. V was trimmed by 5 bases and J by 0 bases, leaving 8 bases between them. The CDR3 region is CASSAGGSGANVLTF. CDR3 coding DNA: TGTGCCAGCAGCGCCGGTGGCTCTGGGGCCAACGTCCTGACTTTC.

The rearrangement links TRBV7-2 to TRBJ2-7, with TRBD2 matching 14 bases. The CDR3 is made up of 17 amino acids. The germline CDR1 and CDR2 sequences are SGHTA and FQGNSA. Trimming at V came to 1 base and at J to 5 bases, leaving 7 bases not matched to a gene. The CDR3 bases are TGTGCCAGCAGCTTAGGGGGGACTAGCGGGAGTTGGGACGAGCAGTACTTC. Protein: CASSLGGTSGSWDEQYF.

This clonotype came up many times. The rearrangement uses TRBV20-1 and TRBJ2-5, with 9 bases lining up with TRBD2. This CDR3 is built from 15 residues. J was trimmed by 5 bases and V by 0 bases; bases with no gene match: 7. CDR1 DFQATT and CDR2 SNEGSKA come from the germline V gene (reference sequence). The CDR3 DNA reads as TGCAGTGCTAGAGATAGCCTAGCGGGAACTGAGACCCAGTACTTC. Translated, it gives CSARDSLAGTETQYF.

The chain uses TRBV9 and TRBJ1-2, with a weak D call TRBD1 (6 bases). The CDR3 runs to 15 residues. Between the trimmed V and J ends, which lost 4 bases and 4 bases, there was a span of 17 bases. Germline V gives CDR1 SGDLS, CDR2 YYNGEE. CDR3 protein: CASSSGGGHSYGYTF. The CDR3, as DNA: TGTGCCAGCAGCTCCGGAGGGGGGCATTCCTATGGCTACACCTTC.

The table lists this clonotype with a few counts. The V and J genes are TRBV28 and TRBJ1-6; D is unclear. Trimming took off 2 bases at V and 9 bases at J, with 2 bases between the two ends. This CDR3 has 11 amino acids. The germline gives CDR1 MDHEN, CDR2 SYDVKM. The DNA of the CDR3 is TGTGCCAGCAGTTTAAGTTCACCCCTCCACTTT. Protein: CASSLSSPLHF.

Concerning this clonotype itself: This could be a read error, since a much larger clone is one nucleotide away. The chain joins TRBV14 to TRBJ2-2, with D unclear. The germline CDR1 and CDR2 sequences are SGHDN and FVKESK. The CDR3 spans 13 residues. CDR3 nucleotides: TGTGTCAGCAGCCAACTGAGTACCGGGGAGCTGTTTTTT. It yields the protein CVSSQLSTGELFF.